This T cell receptor beta chain was captured in a study of post-analysis software for immune sequencing data. Study outcomes and limitations: For normalized Chao1 diversity, multiple sclerosis patients scored significantly lower than controls did. Five or six TRBV segments, TRBV5-6, TRBV5-1 and TRBV20-1 among them, were found more frequent in patients than controls.

This clonotype was counted a few times. The antigen is undetermined. cDNA libraries for TCR beta contained unique molecular identifiers. Each CDR3 protein is one row after TCRdb ran MiXCR on the PCR reads. This repertoire shows about 160,000 distinct CDR3 sequences, roughly 34% found once; its top ten account for 25% to 35%. The germline V gene has CDR1 SGDLS and CDR2 YYNGEE. CDR3 length: 15 residues. Trimming shortened V by 0 bases and J by 2 bases, and 12 bases separated the two germline ends. The sample was blood, taken after autologous hematopoietic stem cell transplantation. The TCR originated in a girl aged 10-17 years with multiple sclerosis. The genes are TRBV9 and TRBJ2-7, with no clear D. The CDR3 protein is CASSVGSEPAYEQYF. The CDR3 DNA reads TGTGCCAGCAGCGTAGGCAGCGAACCAGCCTACGAGCAGTACTTC.